Listed here are 12 T cell receptor beta chains from one sample, sequenced in a study of T cell repertoires in cytomegalovirus infection (dated by TCRdb to about 2019). The sequencing machine was an Illumina HiSeq 1500. In TCRdb, the public reads were trimmed at Q25 with fastp and aligned with MiXCR, with productive beta chains retained. Each CDR3 protein gets just one entry, which takes the most common genes and DNA from the rows behind it. Counted in this sample were under 250,000 distinct CDR3 sequences; 6.5% of them appeared once. The biggest ten clones account for about 6% of the sample. Sequenced input: PBMCs. The receptors originated from a human donor in good health (CMV status not recorded). Some clones in this sample may be carry-over from other donors' samples.

This clonotype was counted at least ten times. The chain uses TRBV6-2 or TRBV6-3 and TRBJ2-7, with 9 nucleotides matching TRBD1. Germline V gene lookup returns CDR1 MNHEY and CDR2 SVGEGT. CDR3 length: 14 residues. V shed 5 bases, J shed 5 bases, and the junction held 7 bases outside the gene matches. The CDR3 is CASSPGTGNNEQYF. DNA for the CDR3: TGTGCCAGCAGTCCCGGGACAGGGAACAACGAGCAGTACTTC.

There are a few counts of this clonotype. The rearrangement uses TRBV20-1 and TRBJ2-7, with 11 nucleotides matching TRBD1. Germline lookup yields CDR1 DFQATT and CDR2 SNEGSKA (reference sequence). The V gene end was trimmed by 1 base and the J gene end by 7 bases; junction bases not matched to a gene: 6. The CDR3 is made up of 14 amino acids. The CDR3 region is CSARGPGQGGEQYF. DNA of the CDR3: TGCAGTGCTAGAGGGCCGGGACAGGGGGGAGAGCAGTACTTC.

This chain links TRBV5-1 with TRBJ1-1, with D unclear. There are 14 residues in the CDR3. Germline loops: CDR1 SGHRS, CDR2 YFSETQ. The V end was cut by 6 bases, the J end by 4 bases, with 16 bases between. CDR3 amino acids: CASIHDSGGTEAFF. The CDR3, as DNA: TGCGCCAGCATCCACGACTCGGGCGGCACTGAAGCTTTCTTT.

At least ten counts were recorded for this clonotype. This chain connects TRBV29-1 to TRBJ1-1; the D is unclear. V lost 5 bases and J 1 base, leaving 5 bases between the germline ends. Germline loops: CDR1 SQVTM, CDR2 ANQGSEA. The CDR3 sequence is 11 residues long. The CDR3 DNA reads TGCAGCGTTTTACGGAACACTGAAGCTTTCTTT. Translation gives CSVLRNTEAFF.

Many counts were recorded for this clonotype. The rearrangement joins TRBV3-1 to TRBJ1-2; the match to TRBD1 covers 8 bases. CDR1 is LGHDT, CDR2 YNNKEL, per germline (reference sequence). V lost 1 base and J lost 8; bases outside the gene matches: 6. The CDR3 runs to 14 residues. The chain's CDR3 is CASSQGTGKRGYTF. Written as DNA, the CDR3 is TGTGCCAGCAGCCAAGGGACAGGGAAGCGGGGCTACACCTTC.

This clonotype was seen many times. This sequence joins TRBV7-9 and TRBJ2-1, with D unclear. Germline V CDR1 and CDR2: SEHNR, FQNEAQ (reference sequence). V was cut by 7 bases and J by 5 bases, with 9 bases left in between. The CDR3 has 12 residues. The CDR3 nucleotides are TGTGCCAGCAACTACGCGGACAATGAGCAGTTCTTC. Amino acids: CASNYADNEQFF.

This clonotype was found many times. The chain is built from TRBV5-1 and TRBJ2-3; D possibly corresponds to TRBD2 (5 bases). V shed 4 bases and J shed 2 bases, with 17 bases lying between them. Germline CDR1 is SGHRS and CDR2 is YFSETQ. CDR3 length equals 16 residues. The CDR3 nucleotides read TGCGCCAGCAGCCCGGGAAACACCGGGCACACAGATACGCAGTATTTT. This encodes CASSPGNTGHTDTQYF.

This clonotype was seen ten or more times. The chain is built from TRBV28 and TRBJ1-1; the D is unclear. V shed 1 base and J shed 0 bases, with 12 bases lying between them. The CDR3 is 16 amino acids. Germline values: CDR1 MDHEN, CDR2 SYDVKM. The CDR3 sequence is CASSLFSGLLNTEAFF. CDR3 DNA: TGTGCCAGCAGTTTATTCTCGGGGTTGCTGAACACTGAAGCTTTCTTT.

This clonotype was seen many times. V is TRBV20-1 and J is TRBJ1-1, with D unclear. The CDR3 consists of 14 residues. Germline lookup yields CDR1 DFQATT and CDR2 SNEGSKA (reference sequence). Trimming pared 0 bases from V and 4 bases from J, leaving 12 bases between. The DNA for the CDR3 is TGCAGTGCTAGAGATCGGGTCATTCCCACTGAAGCTTTCTTT. This codes for CSARDRVIPTEAFF.

This clonotype has a count of ten or more. This chain joins TRBV6-2 or TRBV6-3 and TRBJ1-2, with D possibly being TRBD1 (5 bases). Germline assignment: CDR1 MNHEY and CDR2 SVGEGT. V was cut by 2 bases and J by 6 bases, with 10 bases left in between. The CDR3 covers 13 residues. The CDR3 loop is CASSYGSRDGYTF. The CDR3 DNA is TGTGCCAGCAGTTACGGATCCAGGGATGGCTACACCTTC.

This clonotype was found many times. The rearrangement links TRBV30 to TRBJ1-1; D might be TRBD1 (6 bases). Germline values: CDR1 GTSNPN, CDR2 SVGIG (reference sequence). This CDR3 has 16 residues. Trimming stripped 2 bases from V and 1 base from J, with 17 bases between. The CDR3 DNA follows: TGTGCCTGGAGTCAAGCTACGGGGGGCAGGAACACTGAAGCTTTCTTT. The encoded protein is CAWSQATGGRNTEAFF.

At least ten counts were recorded for this clonotype. This chain joins TRBV7-9 and TRBJ1-1; D remains ambiguous. The V end was cut by 3 bases, the J end by 4 bases, with 9 bases between. The CDR3 length is 13 residues. From germline, CDR1 is SEHNR and CDR2 FQNEAQ (reference sequence). CDR3 residues: CASSFVVGTEAFF. As DNA, the CDR3 is TGTGCCAGCAGCTTCGTCGTTGGCACTGAAGCTTTCTTT.